This TCR beta chain was retrieved from a study of OX40 agonist ivuxolimab in advanced cancers. For the study at large: A history of anti-PD-1, anti-PD-L1 or anti-CTLA-4 therapy was acceptable, and approximately 39% had some. Study-level points and caveats: There were also nonresponders showing low normalized T-cell clonal expansion.

Germline V CDR1 and CDR2: MNHEY, SMNVEV (reference sequence). The CDR3 is made up of 15 amino acids. After removal of 8 bases from V and 4 bases from J, the junction contained 11 bases not matched to a gene. Here immunoSEQ multiplex PCR was the method, and the copy in TCRdb shows in-frame clones only, minus some. The sample shows 35,000 to 40,000 clones, about 74% of them seen only once. With regard to this clone: What it recognizes is unknown.

Here the sequenced sample was CD4+ or CD8+ T cells sorted from blood, taken in a trial of the OX40 agonist ivuxolimab. The chain has TRBV27 and TRBJ1-5; TRBD1 aligns across 7 bases. The sequence came from an adult with an advanced solid tumor such as melanoma, head and neck, liver or kidney cancer. The CDR3 DNA reads as TGTGCCAGCGGTACCCAGACAGGGATAAATCAGCCCCAGCATTTT. Encoded protein: CASGTQTGINQPQHF.